What follows is one T cell receptor beta chain and its context. Its target is unknown. One entry per CDR3 protein, called by TCRdb with MiXCR from the RT-PCR reads. The sample has roughly 700,000 distinct CDR3 sequences, approximately 15% seen once. This sample is part of a study of response to subunit inactivated influenza vaccine. Study results and caveats: Seasonal influenza vaccination, on each occasion, was suggested by the authors to recruit few new T cells.

The V gene's germline CDR1 is ENHRY and CDR2 SYGVKD. The ends were cut back, 7 bases at V and 4 bases at J, with 11 bases in the middle. The CDR3 runs 12 residues. This sequence originates from a man over 45 who received an inactivated influenza vaccine. The V gene is TRBV10-3, the J gene TRBJ2-7, with unresolved D. Sequencing used PBMCs from blood, obtained 14 to 15 days before vaccination. This CDR3 reads CAITMSGYEQYF. CDR3 in DNA: TGTGCCATCACCATGAGTGGGTACGAGCAGTACTTC.